This T cell receptor beta chain stems from a study of T cells in women clearing cervical HPV infection. The overall study: Controls gave blood once infection was undetectable; cases at lesion identification.

Produced via immunoSEQ multiplex PCR; TCRdb's table is partial and in-frame only. This table lists tens of thousands of clones. With regard to this clone: The antigen remains unidentified. The read comes to an end 3 residues before the CDR3 does, leaving the germline J gene to fill in the end.

V was shortened by 3 bases and J by 5 bases, with 11 bases between the two germline ends. The CDR3 has 14 amino acids. Germline values: CDR1 SNHLY, CDR2 FYNNEI. Study results and limitations: Combining TCR richness with V gene abundances gave approximately 0.8 AUC.

Source material: blood buffy coat. This chain links TRBV2 with TRBJ1-5; weak D call: TRBD1 (6 bases). The source of this sequence is a woman between 18 and 69 years old with a cervical HPV16 infection that either progressed to CIN3+ or cleared (not recorded which). The covered CDR3 bases are TGTGCCAGCAGTGATCGGGGGGCATATCAGCCC. Translating it yields CASSDRGAYQP. The whole CDR3 reads CASSDRGAYQPQHF.